This T cell receptor beta chain was identified in a study of blood T cell repertoires in COVID-19. Whole-study context: Acute-phase and convalescent COVID-19 samples originated in the United States, Italy and Spain.

Under the authors' procedure: How many nucleated cells were present was estimated from reference gene primer amplification. TCRdb's copy holds only in-frame clones and misses some; the assay was immunoSEQ multiplex PCR. V, J and clone size are taken as reported in that table, and D and trimming were inferred from the DNA itself. The table includes approximately 160,000 clones, 84% detected once. Germline lookup yields CDR1 MNHEY and CDR2 SVGEGT. CDR3 length equals 15 residues. V dropped 2 bases and J dropped 3; count of bases not matched to a gene: 6. Participants spanned ages about 18 to 89 years and resided in over 20 US areas. Cohort placement rested on clinical history that participants reported themselves.

Source material: PBMCs or T cells enriched from blood (not recorded which). The chain joins TRBV6-2 or TRBV6-3 to TRBJ2-7; 8 bases are a match to TRBD1. This receptor was obtained from a man aged 50-60 years who had recovered from COVID-19. CDR3 bases: TGTGCCAGCAGTTACCCCGGGACAGGTCGCTACGAGCAGTACTTC. It specifies CASSYPGTGRYEQYF.